This paragraph reports one T cell receptor beta chain. This CDR3 is also generated by other DNA sequences in the sample. This record belongs to a study of T cell responses to AZD1222 COVID-19 vaccine. Assay used: immunoSEQ multiplex PCR; TCRdb lists only in-frame clones, some missing. The sample comprises 150,000 to 200,000 clones, around 94% of which are singletons, and approximately 0.69% rests with the top ten. Sequencing was performed on peripheral blood, taken on day 0 of AZD1222 vaccination. This receptor was obtained from an adult in good health.

CDR3: CASSRGNTEAFF. The CDR3 region has the DNA TGTGCCAGCAGCCGTGGGAACACTGAAGCTTTCTTT. The V call is TRBV9, the J call TRBJ1-1, with unresolved D. The germline gives CDR1 SGDLS, CDR2 YYNGEE. The germline V and J ends were trimmed by 4 bases and 1 base, with 5 bases remaining between them. This CDR3 contains 12 residues.